This is a list of T cell receptor beta chains from one sample in a study of cytomegalovirus exposure and HLA in healthy donors. Produced via immunoSEQ multiplex PCR; TCRdb's table is partial and in-frame only. The sample holds 170,000 or so clones, approximately 80% seen once. Specimen: PBMCs. Receptors originate from a woman between 45 and 65 years old in good health and CMV-seronegative. Each CDR3 is given with its conserved first and last residue. D genes are given only for firm matches. Rows may omit the clone size; those that give it use once, few, many or a size class.

d_gene	v_gene	j_gene	abundance	CDR3nt	CDR3aa
TRBD2	TRBV7-3	TRBJ2-3	few	TGTGCCAGCAGCCCCCTGGGGAGGGGCACAGATACGCAGTATTTT	CASSPLGRGTDTQYF
.	TRBV11-2	TRBJ2-5	.	TGTGCCAGCAGCATACTAGAGACCCAGTACTTC	CASSILETQYF
.	TRBV15	TRBJ1-1	once	TGTGCCACCAGCAGAGATACCGGCACTGAAGCTTTCTTT	CATSRDTGTEAFF
TRBD1	TRBV23-1	TRBJ1-5	once	TGCGCCAGCAGTCAACCTTCTCGACCGGGACAGGATACAAATAGCAATCAGCCCCAGCATTTT	CASSQPSRPGQDTNSNQPQHF
TRBD1	TRBV7-8	TRBJ2-2	.	TGTGCCAGCAGCTCGGGGACAGGGGCTGACGGGGAGCTGTTTTTT	CASSSGTGADGELFF
.	TRBV6-5	TRBJ2-2	few	TGTGCCAGCAGGTTTCAGGGGATGACCACCGGGGAGCTGTTTTTT	CASRFQGMTTGELFF
.	TRBV5-6	TRBJ1-3	.	TGTGCCAGTGGACAGTCCTCTGGAAACACCATATATTTT	CASGQSSGNTIYF
.	TRBV5-1	TRBJ2-7	.	TGCGCCAGCAGCGCCGGGTTAGCGGACTCCTACGAGCAGTACTTC	CASSAGLADSYEQYF
TRBD1	TRBV7-2	TRBJ1-5	.	TGTGCCAGCAGCTTAAGAGGGACAGGGGGGAATCAGCCCCAGCATTTT	CASSLRGTGGNQPQHF
TRBD1	TRBV5-1	TRBJ1-3	.	TGCGCCAGCAGACCAGGGGGGGGAAACACCATATATTTT	CASRPGGGNTIYF
.	TRBV5-1	TRBJ2-5	.	TGCGCCAGCAGCATGGCACAGGGATTCGGCGAGACCCAGTACTTC	CASSMAQGFGETQYF
.	TRBV2	TRBJ2-3	.	TGTGCCAGCAGTGAAGTTAGCGACACAGATACGCAGTATTTT	CASSEVSDTDTQYF
TRBD2	TRBV2	TRBJ2-1	.	TGTGCCAGCAGTGGGACTAGCTGGCTCAATGAGCAGTTCTTC	CASSGTSWLNEQFF
.	TRBV28	TRBJ1-1	.	TGTGCCAGCAGTTTACTTTCCAGGGATGTAGCTTTCTTT	CASSLLSRDVAFF
TRBD1	TRBV29-1	TRBJ1-2	.	TGCAGCGTTTTGGACAGGGTGGGGGGCTACACCTTC	CSVLDRVGGYTF
TRBD1	TRBV28	TRBJ1-4	.	TGTGCCAGCAGTTTATCCTTCGGGACAGCTTCCGGAGTGTTTTTT	CASSLSFGTASGVFF
.	TRBV29-1	TRBJ1-2	few	TGCAGCGTTGACGGTGTGGGCCAGGGCTACACCTTC	CSVDGVGQGYTF